This T cell receptor (beta chain) appears in the sequencing data of a study of blood T cell repertoires in COVID-19. Produced via immunoSEQ multiplex PCR; TCRdb's table is partial and in-frame only. The sample yields about 130,000 clones, about 80% seen once. The germline gives CDR1 MGHRA, CDR2 YSYEKL. V was clipped by 0 bases and J by 6 bases; unmatched bases: 8. CDR3 length equals 16 residues. The material sequenced was peripheral blood. The chain couples TRBV4-1 to TRBJ2-1, with TRBD2 identical over 7 bases. This clonotype was obtained from a man aged 35 to 55 with active or convalescent COVID-19. CDR3 coding DNA: TGCGCCAGCAGCCAAGATCCGGCAGGGAGGGCCAATGAGCAGTTCTTC. Amino acids: CASSQDPAGRANEQFF.